A single sample gave rise to the 28 T cell receptor beta chains below, sequenced in a study of a mutant IDH1 vaccine in newly diagnosed glioma. Time point given: week 5, during vaccination. A single vaccine dose contained 300 ug of mutant IDH1 20-mer peptide, and topical imiquimod was used with it. No antigen has been assigned to these receptors. The data were produced by immunoSEQ multiplex PCR, yet TCRdb's version contains in-frame clones alone and is incomplete. The sample has 40,000 to 50,000 clones, around 85% seen once. The sample in question was PBMCs, obtained from a glioma patient whose treatment included an IDH1 peptide vaccine. The receptors derive from a man aged 40-49 years with glioma.

The rearrangement uses TRBV18 and TRBJ1-2; D uncertain. The V and J ends lost 2 bases and 8 bases respectively, with 12 bases between them. CDR3 size: 13 residues. Germline V gene sequence: CDR1 KGHSH, CDR2 LQKENI. CDR3 nucleotides: TGTGCCAGCTCACCAGCCGGGGTTAGCGGCTACACCTTC. It translates to CASSPAGVSGYTF.

The chain joins TRBV7-2 to TRBJ2-5, with 11 positions matching TRBD2. Germline V gene sequence: CDR1 SGHTA, CDR2 FQGNSA. V was pared by 5 bases and J by 5 bases, with 4 bases of the junction left unmatched. This CDR3 spans 14 amino acids. As DNA, the CDR3 is TGTGCCAGCAGCGTTAGCGGGAGGGCGGAGACCCAGTACTTC. This sequence encodes CASSVSGRAETQYF. The complete variable domain, with remaining parts taken from reference TRBV7-2 and TRBJ2-5, reads GAGVSQSPSNKVTEKGKDVELRCDPISGHTALYWYRQSLGQGLEFLIYFQGNSAPDKSGLPSDRFSAERTGGSVSTLTIQRTQQEDSAVYLCASSVSGRAETQYFGPGTRLLVL.

V usage is TRBV18 and J usage is TRBJ2-1; no clear D gene. Germline V lookup: CDR1 KGHSH, CDR2 LQKENI. Trimming took off 1 base at V and 0 bases at J, with 10 bases between the two ends. CDR3 length: 16 amino acids. CDR3 nucleotide sequence: TGTGCCAGCTCACCACGGGCCCCGAGCTCCTACAATGAGCAGTTCTTC. This codes for CASSPRAPSSYNEQFF.

The genes are TRBV5-1 and TRBJ2-7; D might be TRBD1 (6 bases). V lost 6 bases, J lost 2 bases, and 12 bases lay in between. There are 13 residues in the CDR3. CDR1 is SGHRS and CDR2 is YFSETQ in the germline V gene. CDR3 sequence: CASNEGVAYEQYF. CDR3 nucleotides: TGCGCCAGCAACGAGGGGGTGGCCTACGAGCAGTACTTC. Based on the CDR3 plus reference TRBV5-1 and TRBJ2-7, the full variable domain is KAGVTQTPRYLIKTRGQQVTLSCSPISGHRSVSWYQQTPGQGLQFLFEYFSETQRNKGNFPGRFSGRQFSNSRSEMNVSTLELGDSALYLCASNEGVAYEQYFGPGTRLTVT.

This sequence joins TRBV27 and TRBJ2-5; 8 bases line up with TRBD2. This CDR3 spans 16 amino acids. In germline, CDR1 is MNHEY, CDR2 SMNVEV (reference sequence). The V segment lost 1 base and the J segment 5 bases; nucleotides outside the gene matches: 9. The CDR3 DNA reads TGTGCCAGCAGTTTATGGTCCGGGAGGGCCGGGGAGACCCAGTACTTC. This translates into CASSLWSGRAGETQYF.

This clone was counted only a few times. The genes are TRBV10-2 and TRBJ2-7; tentative D call: TRBD2 (6 bases). Trimming pared 11 bases from V and 4 bases from J, leaving 18 bases between. Germline CDR1 reads WSHSY; CDR2 reads SAAADI. The CDR3 sequence is 13 residues long. CDR3 sequence reads: CAPTLDYHYEQYF. CDR3 bases: TGCGCCCCGACTTTGGACTATCATTACGAGCAGTACTTC.

This rearrangement joins TRBV6-5 to TRBJ1-5; D gene uncertain. V was pared by 0 bases and J by 1 base, with 10 bases between. Per the germline V gene, CDR1 is MNHEY and CDR2 is SVGAGI. CDR3 length: 16 amino acids. CDR3 coding DNA: TGTGCCAGCAGTTACTCTCCGAGGGCAAGCAATCAGCCCCAGCATTTT. Its protein is CASSYSPRASNQPQHF.

This clone was counted only a few times. The rearrangement joins TRBV10-3 to TRBJ1-5, with a weak D call TRBD1 (6 bases). The length of the CDR3 is 13 residues. Germline lookup yields CDR1 ENHRY and CDR2 SYGVKD. V lost 6 bases and J 5 bases, leaving 11 bases between the germline ends. The CDR3 coding sequence is TGTGCCATCAGCGAAGACAGGTATCAGCCCCAGCATTTT. Protein: CAISEDRYQPQHF.

This clone occurred a few times. The chain joins TRBV2 to TRBJ2-5; the match to TRBD2 covers 7 bases. V gave up 6 bases and J gave up 0 bases; unmatched junction bases: 4. This CDR3 region has 14 residues. Germline values: CDR1 SNHLY, CDR2 FYNNEI. CDR3 coding DNA: TGTGCCAGCAGGGGGGGAGGGTACCAAGAGACCCAGTACTTC. It translates to CASRGGGYQETQYF.

The gene calls are TRBV23-1 and TRBJ2-7, with 9 bases that match TRBD1. TRBV23-1 is annotated as an ORF whose role is uncertain. J was trimmed by 5 bases and V by 6 bases; bases with no gene match: 11. CDR3 length: 15 residues. CDR3 sequence reads: CASRGPGTGCHEQYF. In DNA, the CDR3 is TGCGCCAGCAGGGGCCCCGGGACAGGGTGCCACGAGCAGTACTTC.

The gene calls are TRBV7-9 and TRBJ1-4; 9 bases fit TRBD1. After removal of 5 bases from V and 6 bases from J, the junction contained 4 bases not matched to a gene. This CDR3 has 14 residues. Germline CDR1 SEHNR, CDR2 FQNEAQ (reference sequence). CDR3 coding DNA: TGTGCCAGCAGCCCGGGACAGGGTTATGAAAAACTGTTTTTT. Protein: CASSPGQGYEKLFF.

This clone came up a few times. V usage is TRBV29-1 and J usage is TRBJ1-2; D may be TRBD1 (5 bases). There are 15 residues in the CDR3. The V end lost 5 bases, the J end lost 8 bases, and 24 bases lay between the germline ends. Germline V gene sequence: CDR1 SQVTM, CDR2 ANQGSEA. DNA of the CDR3: TGCAGCGTTTTCCCACTGGAGTATGAGGGGACCGGCTACACCTTC. Amino acid sequence: CSVFPLEYEGTGYTF. Full variable domain (missing parts from reference TRBV29-1 and TRBJ1-2): SAVISQKPSRDICQRGTSLTIQCQVDSQVTMMFWYRQQPGQSLTLIATANQGSEATYESGFVIDKFPISRPNLTFSTLTVSNMSPEDSSIYLCSVFPLEYEGTGYTFGSGTRLTVV.

This chain connects TRBV4-2 to TRBJ2-3, with 7 bases fitting TRBD1. CDR1 and CDR2 from the germline V gene are LGHNA and YNFKEQ. Unmatched junction bases numbered 2, after V lost 4 bases and J lost 4 bases. CDR3 size: 13 residues. The CDR3 region has the DNA TGTGCCAGCAGCCCAGGGGGACCAGATACGCAGTATTTT. Translation gives CASSPGGPDTQYF.

This clone was found once. The genes are TRBV6-5 and TRBJ1-1; D is uncertain. The CDR3 extends over 13 amino acids. Germline V gives CDR1 MNHEY, CDR2 SVGAGI. With 5 bases removed from V and 1 base from J, the gap between germline ends came to 8 bases. CDR3 residues: CASSADGNTEAFF. As DNA, the CDR3 is TGTGCCAGCAGTGCGGACGGGAACACTGAAGCTTTCTTT.

This chain connects TRBV7-2 to TRBJ2-1; TRBD2 might be the D (6 bases). Per the germline V gene, CDR1 is SGHTA and CDR2 is FQGNSA. The CDR3 sequence is 13 residues long. Between the trimmed V and J ends, which lost 5 bases and 6 bases, there was a span of 11 bases. In nucleotides, the CDR3 is TGTGCCAGCAGCAATGGAGGGCGCAATGAGCAGTTCTTC. This codes for CASSNGGRNEQFF.

This sequence joins TRBV6-5 and TRBJ1-1, with D unclear. V lost 6 bases and J lost 0, with 11 bases in between. From germline, CDR1 is MNHEY and CDR2 SVGAGI. The CDR3 is 14 residues long. CDR3 amino acids: CASRTRGMNTEAFF. Written as DNA, the CDR3 is TGTGCCAGCAGGACCCGGGGAATGAACACTGAAGCTTTCTTT.

The sample holds one count of this clone. V gene TRBV9 combines with J gene TRBJ1-2, with D unclear. Deletions cut 0 bases from V and 2 bases from J, with 17 bases between. In germline, CDR1 is SGDLS, CDR2 YYNGEE. CDR3 length: 17 amino acids. The CDR3 region is CASSVDRASKLNYGYTF. CDR3 DNA: TGTGCCAGCAGCGTAGATCGGGCCAGCAAGCTAAACTATGGCTACACCTTC.

The chain links TRBV7-8 to TRBJ2-1; 11 bases are shared with TRBD2. The CDR3 is 15 residues long. CDR1 is SGHVS, CDR2 FQNEAQ, per germline. With V trimmed by 7 bases and J by 9 bases, 11 bases remained unmatched. CDR3 DNA sequence: TGTGCCAGCAAAGAGAGGGGACTAGCGGTTGGTGAGCAGTTCTTC. It codes for CASKERGLAVGEQFF. Drawing the rest from reference TRBV7-8 and TRBJ2-1, the complete variable domain is GAGVSQSPRYKVAKRGQDVALRCDPISGHVSLFWYQQALGQGPEFLTYFQNEAQLDKSGLPSDRFFAERPEGSVSTLKIQRTQQEDSAVYLCASKERGLAVGEQFFGPGTRLTVL.

This chain connects TRBV5-5 to TRBJ1-4; D unclear. Looked up from germline, CDR1 is SGHKS and CDR2 is YYEKEE (reference sequence). This CDR3 is 18 amino acids long. Trimming removed 4 bases at V and 0 bases at J, with 19 bases between. The CDR3 loop is CASSLTDPFSATNEKLFF. Here the CDR3 DNA reads TGTGCCAGCAGCCTAACGGACCCATTCTCAGCAACTAATGAAAAACTGTTTTTT.

The rearrangement links TRBV7-9 to TRBJ1-4; 8 bases line up with TRBD1. The CDR3 runs 14 residues. CDR1 and CDR2 (germline): SEHNR, FQNEAQ (reference sequence). Germline trimming cut 5 bases from V and 8 bases from J; bases unmatched to any gene: 7. CDR3 region: CASSRTGSTEKLFF. DNA of the CDR3: TGTGCCAGCAGCCGGACAGGGTCTACGGAAAAACTGTTTTTT. The entire variable domain, with the rest obtained from reference TRBV7-9 and TRBJ1-4, is as follows: DTGVSQNPRHKITKRGQNVTFRCDPISEHNRLYWYRQTLGQGPEFLTYFQNEAQLEKSRLLSDRFSAERPKGSFSTLEIQRTEQGDSAMYLCASSRTGSTEKLFFGSGTQLSVL.

This rearrangement joins TRBV7-9 to TRBJ1-2, with 8 bases fitting TRBD1. The V segment lost 4 bases and the J segment 7 bases; nucleotides outside the gene matches: 8. The germline V gene has CDR1 SEHNR and CDR2 FQNEAQ (reference sequence). This CDR3 is built from 14 residues. CDR3 amino acids: CASSSGTGYAGYTF. The DNA for the CDR3 is TGTGCCAGCAGCTCCGGGACAGGATATGCTGGCTACACCTTC.

The chain recombines TRBV28 with TRBJ2-5, with 8 nucleotides matching TRBD2. Germline loops: CDR1 MDHEN, CDR2 SYDVKM. V was clipped by 3 bases and J by 7 bases; unmatched bases: 10. The CDR3 covers 15 residues. The CDR3 loop reads CASSFVSSGSRTQYF. CDR3 nucleotides: TGTGCCAGCAGTTTCGTGTCTAGCGGGTCTCGGACCCAGTACTTC.

This chain links TRBV7-6 with TRBJ1-5; D gene ambiguous. This CDR3 is built from 18 residues. Germline-derived CDR1 and CDR2 are SGHVS and FNYEAQ. The ends were cut back, 2 bases at V and 4 bases at J, with 21 bases in the middle. The CDR3, as DNA: TGTGCCAGCAGCTTATGGAGCACAGCACAAGGGATGAATCAGCCCCAGCATTTT. Protein: CASSLWSTAQGMNQPQHF.

With respect to this clone: This sample includes further DNA sequences coding for the same CDR3. This rearrangement joins TRBV28 to TRBJ2-5; 7 positions match TRBD1. The germline gives CDR1 MDHEN, CDR2 SYDVKM. The length of the CDR3 is 14 residues. The V and J ends lost 6 bases and 2 bases, in that order; junction bases with no gene match: 6. The CDR3 sequence: CASRFSGGQETQYF. The CDR3 DNA follows: TGTGCCAGCAGATTTTCAGGGGGACAAGAGACCCAGTACTTC.

In its sample, this clone was seen once. V is TRBV15 and J is TRBJ2-3; D is unclear. This CDR3 comprises 16 residues. Trimming removed 0 bases from V and 1 base from J, with 11 bases in between. Germline loops: CDR1 LNHNV, CDR2 YYDKDF (reference sequence). In DNA, the CDR3 is TGTGCCACCAGCAGAGAGGGCAGAATAGGCACAGATACGCAGTATTTT. It translates to CATSREGRIGTDTQYF.

This clone was counted a single time. The CDR3 DNA follows: TGTGCCAGCAGCTTTTGGCGGGAGAGCGCCAATGAGCAGTTCTTC. This translates into CASSFWRESANEQFF. The chain carries TRBV7-9 and TRBJ2-1, with 7 bases aligning to TRBD2. V lost 3 bases, J lost 6 bases, and 8 bases stayed unmatched. Germline V gene sequence: CDR1 SEHNR, CDR2 FQNEAQ (reference sequence). CDR3 size: 15 residues.

The genes are TRBV6-4 and TRBJ2-3, with 12 bases aligning to TRBD2. The CDR3 extends over 16 amino acids. Germline assignment: CDR1 MRHNA and CDR2 SNTAGT. The ends lost 5 bases at V and 4 bases at J; junction bases unmatched: 7. CDR3 bases: TGTGCCAGCAGTCCCGGACTAGCGGGATTTGCAGATACGCAGTATTTT. Translated, it gives CASSPGLAGFADTQYF.

The chain uses TRBV18 and TRBJ2-2; D is undetermined. Germline V CDR1 and CDR2: KGHSH, LQKENI. The CDR3 runs to 14 residues. Deletions cut 1 base from V and 4 bases from J, with 7 bases between. The CDR3 DNA reads as TGTGCCAGCTCACCACGGGCGGTCACCGGGGAGCTGTTTTTT. This encodes CASSPRAVTGELFF.